The clone carrying this T cell receptor beta chain was counted ten times or more. Its antigen is still unknown. This entry belongs to a study of metastatic and nonmetastatic thyroid tumors. Study as a whole: The authors compared repertoires across blood and tumor or nodule tissue from malignant and benign thyroid patients.

Findings and limits, study-wide: Patients with malignant thyroid tumors reportedly had significantly higher TCR beta diversity than those with benign nodules, in blood and tumor.

Trimming removed 0 bases from V and 6 bases from J, with 9 bases in between. CDR1 and CDR2 from the germline V gene are MRHNA and SNTAGT. The CDR3 covers 14 residues. Until they underwent thyroid surgery, no patient had received any treatment. In the original processing: Using the CDR3 differences seen across clinicopathological groups, the authors built a distant-metastasis classifier for papillary thyroid cancer, which was meant to discriminate distant-metastatic patients. With MiXCR, TCRdb called clones anew from the PCR reads. TCRdb assigned the V and J calls; the authors' analysis was not used. The sample consists of 50,000 or so clones, approximately 26% of them appearing once.

The sequenced sample consisted of blood. The clonotype was recovered from a male donor with papillary thyroid cancer or a benign thyroid nodule (not recorded which). Some clones in this sample may be carry-over from other donors' samples. V gene TRBV6-4 combines with J gene TRBJ2-1; D is ambiguous. CDR3 DNA sequence: TGTGCCAGCAGTGACTCGAATAGGGCCAATGAGCAGTTCTTC. It translates to CASSDSNRANEQFF.